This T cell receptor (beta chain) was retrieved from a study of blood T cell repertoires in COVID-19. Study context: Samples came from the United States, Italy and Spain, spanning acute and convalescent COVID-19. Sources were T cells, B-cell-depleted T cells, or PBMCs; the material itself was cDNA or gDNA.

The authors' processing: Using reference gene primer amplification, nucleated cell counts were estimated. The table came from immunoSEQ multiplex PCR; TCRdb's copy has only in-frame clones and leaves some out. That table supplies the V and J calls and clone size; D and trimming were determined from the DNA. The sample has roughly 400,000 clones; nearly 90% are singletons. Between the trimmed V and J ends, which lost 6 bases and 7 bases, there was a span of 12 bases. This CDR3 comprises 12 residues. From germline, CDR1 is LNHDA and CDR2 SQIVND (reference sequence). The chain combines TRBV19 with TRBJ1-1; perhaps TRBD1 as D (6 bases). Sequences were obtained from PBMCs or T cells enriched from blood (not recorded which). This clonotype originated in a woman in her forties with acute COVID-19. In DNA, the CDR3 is TGTGCCAGTAGACAGGGTATAGGTGAAGCTTTCTTT. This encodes CASRQGIGEAFF.